This TCR beta chain is drawn from a study of blood T cell repertoires in COVID-19. Study-level information: COVID-19 samples collected from the United States, Italy and Spain covered acute and convalescent phases. PBMCs, B-cell-depleted T cells, or T cells were the source of the cDNA or gDNA that made up the material.

The J segment lost 7 bases and the V segment lost 3 bases, leaving 15 bases of the junction unmatched. This CDR3 spans 19 amino acids. The germline CDR1 and CDR2 sequences are MNHEY and SMNVEV (reference sequence). Per the study methods: Cell counts per sample came from amplifying reference gene primers. Sequencing was performed with immunoSEQ multiplex PCR; in TCRdb, only in-frame clones are kept and a portion is missing. V, J and clone size are taken as reported in that table, and D and trimming were inferred from the DNA itself. The repertoire holds 85,000 to 100,000 clones, with around 79% as singletons.

The J gene is TRBJ1-4, the V gene TRBV27, with 12 bases lining up with TRBD1. This clonotype was obtained from a human donor in a cohort sampled during active COVID-19. Specimen: peripheral blood. Here the CDR3 DNA reads TGTGCCAGCAGTTTTCGTGCCACCGGGACAGGGGGCCTTCCTGAAAAACTGTTTTTT. Its protein product is CASSFRATGTGGLPEKLFF.